Below are 30 T cell receptor beta chains sequenced from a single sample in a study of OX40 agonist ivuxolimab in advanced cancers. Only in-frame clones appear in the TCRdb table, and some are missing; sequencing was by immunoSEQ multiplex PCR. The sample lists about 84,000 clones, approximately 89% seen once, with around 0.19% in the top ten. The sample was CD4+ or CD8+ T cells sorted from blood, taken in a trial of the OX40 agonist ivuxolimab. These receptors were collected from an adult with an advanced solid tumor such as melanoma, head and neck, liver or kidney cancer.

The V call is TRBV9, the J call TRBJ1-1; 7 bases line up with TRBD1. With V trimmed by 0 bases and J by 7 bases, 3 bases remained unmatched. Germline lookup yields CDR1 SGDLS and CDR2 YYNGEE. The CDR3 loop spans 13 amino acids. In DNA, the CDR3 is TGTGCCAGCAGCGTAGGGGGGACAGATGAAGCTTTCTTT. It specifies CASSVGGTDEAFF.

The chain has TRBV7-2 and TRBJ2-1; no clear D. Per the germline V gene, CDR1 is SGHTA and CDR2 is FQGNSA. The CDR3 loop spans 17 amino acids. V was clipped by 1 base and J by 0 bases, with 13 bases between them. CDR3 coding DNA: TGTGCCAGCAGCTTAGTGGCTGTTCCGAGCTCCTACAATGAGCAGTTCTTC. Its protein product is CASSLVAVPSSYNEQFF.

The CDR3 spells CASSLGLVYQPQHF. CDR3 DNA: TGTGCCAGCAGTCTGGGATTGGTGTATCAGCCCCAGCATTTT. This rearrangement joins TRBV28 to TRBJ1-5; unclear D gene. The V gene lost 5 bases and the J gene lost 5 bases, with 13 bases spanning the gap. The CDR3 sequence is 14 residues long. Germline loops: CDR1 MDHEN, CDR2 SYDVKM.

J is TRBJ2-1 and V is TRBV9, with D possibly TRBD2 on 5 matching bases. The CDR3 length is 16 residues. Per the germline V gene, CDR1 is SGDLS and CDR2 is YYNGEE. V lost 0 bases and J lost 5, with 15 bases in between. CDR3 loop: CASSVVPREYDNEQFF. In nucleotides, the CDR3 is TGTGCCAGCAGCGTAGTCCCGAGGGAGTACGACAATGAGCAGTTCTTC.

The chain links TRBV20-1 to TRBJ1-2; D is undetermined. CDR1 is DFQATT, CDR2 SNEGSKA, per germline (reference sequence). The CDR3 is made up of 11 amino acids. V gave up 0 bases and J gave up 6 bases, with 5 bases separating them. CDR3 DNA sequence: TGCAGTGCTAGAGAACTACATGGCTACACCTTC. Translation gives CSARELHGYTF.

This clone came up once. The gene calls are TRBV15 and TRBJ2-5, with 11 bases matching TRBD1. The V segment lost 6 bases and the J segment 5 bases; nucleotides outside the gene matches: 8. The germline CDR1 and CDR2 sequences are LNHNV and YYDKDF (reference sequence). The CDR3 is 15 residues long. The CDR3 loop reads CATSLGQGALETQYF. The CDR3 coding sequence is TGTGCCACCAGTCTCGGACAGGGGGCTTTGGAGACCCAGTACTTC.

The rearrangement links TRBV5-1 to TRBJ2-3; 11 bases match TRBD2. This CDR3 spans 16 amino acids. The germline V gene encodes CDR1 SGHRS and CDR2 YFSETQ. The trim removed 5 bases at V and 0 bases at J, leaving 5 bases unmatched. For the CDR3, the DNA is TGCGCCAGCAGGTCTAGCGGGGGGCTTAGCACAGATACGCAGTATTTT. Its translation: CASRSSGGLSTDTQYF.

DNA for the CDR3: TGTGCCAGCAGTAGCGACAGGGAGGATACGCAGTATTTT. Its protein product is CASSSDREDTQYF. The genes are TRBV2 and TRBJ2-3; 7 bases map to TRBD1. Germline trimming cut 5 bases from V and 6 bases from J; bases unmatched to any gene: 5. The CDR3 extends over 13 amino acids. Germline CDR1 SNHLY, CDR2 FYNNEI.

The chain recombines TRBV9 with TRBJ2-3; 7 nucleotides match TRBD1. V lost 0 bases, J lost 3 bases, and 4 bases stayed unmatched. Germline V gene data show CDR1 as SGDLS and CDR2 as YYNGEE. The CDR3 covers 15 residues. The CDR3 coding sequence is TGTGCCAGCAGCGTAGGACAGGGTAAGACAGATACGCAGTATTTT. Translated, it gives CASSVGQGKTDTQYF.

The V gene is TRBV7-3, the J gene TRBJ2-5, with TRBD1 as a possible D gene (5 bases). Trimming removed 3 bases at V and 5 bases at J, with 10 bases between. CDR3 length: 13 residues. The germline CDR1 and CDR2 sequences are SGHTA and FQGTGA. The CDR3 DNA reads TGTGCCAGCAGCTTGACAGCTCCGGAGACCCAGTACTTC. Residues: CASSLTAPETQYF.

CDR3 sequence (DNA): TGCAGCGTTGCCGAGCGGGGTGACACTGAAGCTTTCTTT. Amino acid sequence: CSVAERGDTEAFF. V usage is TRBV29-1 and J usage is TRBJ1-1; no definite D call. The CDR3 is made up of 13 amino acids. Trimming left V 4 bases short and J 3 bases short, with 12 bases between. Germline lookup yields CDR1 SQVTM and CDR2 ANQGSEA.

The rearrangement links TRBV6-1 to TRBJ1-1; D ambiguous. The CDR3 totals 11 residues. V was trimmed by 10 bases and J by 10 bases, leaving 16 bases between them. Germline CDR1 MNHNS, CDR2 SASEGT. The CDR3: CATGPFYGAFF. The CDR3 nucleotides are TGTGCCACCGGACCCTTTTACGGAGCTTTCTTT.

J is TRBJ2-3 and V is TRBV7-9; D is perhaps TRBD2 (6 bases). V was trimmed by 3 bases and J by 4 bases, leaving 23 bases between them. This CDR3 contains 18 residues. Looked up from germline, CDR1 is SEHNR and CDR2 is FQNEAQ (reference sequence). The CDR3 nucleotides read TGTGCCAGCAGCTTTCGACTAGGTCGGGACGTACTGGCAGATACGCAGTATTTT. Translation gives CASSFRLGRDVLADTQYF.

The chain carries TRBV6-1 and TRBJ2-7; 8 bases agree with TRBD1. The J segment lost 4 bases and the V segment lost 1 base, leaving 3 bases of the junction unmatched. CDR3 length: 14 amino acids. Per germline, CDR1 MNHNS and CDR2 SASEGT. CDR3 amino acids: CASSEGTGRYEQYF. CDR3 sequence (DNA): TGTGCCAGCAGTGAAGGGACAGGGAGGTACGAGCAGTACTTC.

This clone was seen more than once but under ten times. The CDR3 bases are TGTGCCAGCAGAGTGCAGGGTGGCGAGCAGTACTTC. Translating it yields CASRVQGGEQYF. The V and J genes are TRBV6-5 and TRBJ2-7; TRBD1 is a possible D gene (5 bases). V lost 6 bases, J lost 6 bases, and 12 bases lay in between. The CDR3 is 12 residues long. CDR1 and CDR2 from the germline V gene are MNHEY and SVGAGI.

This clone was detected once. This sequence joins TRBV4-1 and TRBJ2-3; no clear D gene. CDR1 and CDR2 (germline): MGHRA, YSYEKL. The CDR3 totals 15 residues. Trimming took off 2 bases at V and 2 bases at J, with 11 bases between the two ends. DNA for the CDR3: TGCGCCAGCAGCCAACCCGCTGGGCACACAGATACGCAGTATTTT. This translates into CASSQPAGHTDTQYF.

This clone was picked up a small number of times. A junction end diverges from the germline sequence, so it may reflect a read error. The V and J genes are TRBV29-1 and TRBJ1-5; no clear D gene. CDR1 is SQVTM and CDR2 is ANQGSEA in the germline V gene. CDR3 length: 12 residues. The DNA for the CDR3 is TGCAGCGTTAAAGAGATCAATCAGCCCCAGCATTTT. It specifies CSVKEINQPQHF.

J is TRBJ2-3 and V is TRBV27; a possible D gene is TRBD2 (6 bases). The CDR3 runs 15 residues. V gave up 3 bases and J gave up 0 bases, with 10 bases separating them. Per germline, CDR1 MNHEY and CDR2 SMNVEV (reference sequence). The CDR3 here is CASSLEGRSTDTQYF. The CDR3 region has the DNA TGTGCCAGCAGTTTGGAGGGGCGCAGCACAGATACGCAGTATTTT.

The rearrangement joins TRBV6-6 to TRBJ2-7; 7 nucleotides line up with TRBD1. Unmatched junction bases numbered 7, after V lost 0 bases and J lost 5 bases. This CDR3 contains 15 residues. CDR1 and CDR2 (germline): MNHNY, SVGAGI (reference sequence). This CDR3 is CASSYSTGRVHEQYF. The CDR3 bases are TGTGCCAGCAGTTACTCGACAGGGCGCGTCCACGAGCAGTACTTC.

J is TRBJ1-1 and V is TRBV18; D gene ambiguous. The CDR3 totals 14 residues. The germline V and J ends were trimmed by 3 bases and 3 bases, with 11 bases remaining between them. CDR1 is KGHSH and CDR2 is LQKENI in the germline V gene. The DNA for the CDR3 is TGTGCCAGCTCACCGACGGTTGCGGACACTGAAGCTTTCTTT. Protein product: CASSPTVADTEAFF.

The chain uses TRBV5-4 and TRBJ1-4; TRBD1 matches at 7 bases. The CDR3 loop spans 14 amino acids. The V segment lost 4 bases and the J segment 3 bases; nucleotides outside the gene matches: 3. Germline-derived CDR1 and CDR2 are SGHNT and YYREEE (reference sequence). The CDR3 reads CASSQQGSNEKLFF. DNA of the CDR3: TGTGCCAGCAGCCAACAGGGGTCTAATGAAAAACTGTTTTTT.

V is TRBV21-1 and J is TRBJ1-1; the DNA was not used to check the table's D call, TRBD1. TRBV21-1 is a listed pseudogene. This CDR3 has 16 residues. CDR3 protein: CASSRGQGSRDTEAFF. The CDR3 region has the DNA TGTGCCAGCAGCAGGGGACAGGGCAGTAGAGACACTGAAGCTTTCTTT.

This clone came up a few times. The chain employs TRBV6-1 and TRBJ1-1, with a possible D match to TRBD1 (6 bases). In germline, CDR1 is MNHNS, CDR2 SASEGT. V was shortened by 7 bases and J by 0 bases, with 12 bases between the two germline ends. The CDR3 runs to 14 residues. DNA of the CDR3: TGTGCCAGCAAGCAGGGGCCGATGAACACTGAAGCTTTCTTT. Translated: CASKQGPMNTEAFF.

The DNA of the CDR3 is TGTGCCAGCAGGCCAGGGACAGGAGAATCACCCCTCCACTTT. It translates to CASRPGTGESPLHF. The gene calls are TRBV5-4 and TRBJ1-6; 8 nucleotides line up with TRBD1. With 5 bases clipped from V and 10 bases from J, the junction kept 8 bases outside the gene matches. Per germline, CDR1 SGHNT and CDR2 YYREEE (reference sequence). This CDR3 is 14 amino acids long.

The CDR3 DNA reads as TGTGCCAGCAGCTTAGACCTAGCGGGGGGCAGGGAGCAGTACTTC. This encodes CASSLDLAGGREQYF. V is TRBV13 and J is TRBJ2-7; the match to TRBD2 covers 11 bases. Losses at the gene ends were 1 base for V and 7 bases for J; bases not matched to a gene: 6. Germline values: CDR1 PRHDT, CDR2 FYEKMQ (reference sequence). The CDR3 totals 15 residues.

The chain carries TRBV27 and TRBJ1-2; D is ambiguous. CDR1 and CDR2 from the germline V gene are MNHEY and SMNVEV (reference sequence). The CDR3 is made up of 14 amino acids. The ends were cut back, 4 bases at V and 2 bases at J, with 11 bases in the middle. CDR3 amino acids: CASSWGGGNYGYTF. CDR3 DNA: TGTGCCAGCAGTTGGGGTGGCGGGAACTATGGCTACACCTTC.

The rearrangement links TRBV9 to TRBJ2-2; 9 positions match TRBD2. V lost 4 bases, J lost 6 bases, and 16 bases stayed unmatched. The CDR3 spans 18 residues. Germline loops: CDR1 SGDLS, CDR2 YYNGEE. This CDR3 is CASSSRFFSGRMSGELFF. Here the CDR3 DNA reads TGTGCCAGCAGCTCCCGGTTTTTTAGCGGGAGAATGTCCGGGGAGCTGTTTTTT.

V is TRBV11-3 and J is TRBJ1-1, with 9 bases identical to TRBD1. Trimming removed 5 bases from V and 9 bases from J; junction bases left unmatched: 7. The CDR3 has 13 amino acids. Germline V lookup: CDR1 SGHNT, CDR2 YENEEA. CDR3 protein: CASSRGQGGQAFF. The CDR3 DNA reads as TGTGCCAGCAGCCGGGGACAGGGAGGACAAGCTTTCTTT.

CDR3 sequence (DNA): TGTGCCAGCAGTTCGGGACAGGGTAGCGTTTTGGGCTACACCTTC. Translation: CASSSGQGSVLGYTF. The rearrangement links TRBV6-6 to TRBJ1-2; 9 bases line up with TRBD1. CDR1 MNHNY and CDR2 SVGAGI come from the germline V gene (reference sequence). V gave up 4 bases and J gave up 8 bases; unmatched junction bases: 11. This CDR3 spans 15 amino acids.

This clone occurred once. The chain employs TRBV9 and TRBJ1-3; no firm D call. The CDR3 sequence is 16 residues long. Deletions cut 0 bases from V and 0 bases from J, with 10 bases between. Germline CDR1 and CDR2: SGDLS and YYNGEE. For the CDR3, the DNA is TGTGCCAGCAGCGTAGACGGGGATAGCTCTGGAAACACCATATATTTT. Translation gives CASSVDGDSSGNTIYF.